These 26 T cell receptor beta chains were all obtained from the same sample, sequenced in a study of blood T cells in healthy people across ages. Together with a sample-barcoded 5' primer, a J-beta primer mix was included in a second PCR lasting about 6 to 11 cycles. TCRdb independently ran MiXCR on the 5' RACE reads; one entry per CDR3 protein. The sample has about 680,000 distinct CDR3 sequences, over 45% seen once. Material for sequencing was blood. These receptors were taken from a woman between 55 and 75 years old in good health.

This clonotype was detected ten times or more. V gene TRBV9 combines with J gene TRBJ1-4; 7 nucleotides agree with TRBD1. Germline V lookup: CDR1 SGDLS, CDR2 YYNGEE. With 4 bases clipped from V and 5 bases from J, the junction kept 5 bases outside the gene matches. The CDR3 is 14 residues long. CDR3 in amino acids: CASSRTGLNEKLFF. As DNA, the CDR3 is TGTGCCAGCAGCCGGACAGGCTTAAATGAAAAACTGTTTTTT.

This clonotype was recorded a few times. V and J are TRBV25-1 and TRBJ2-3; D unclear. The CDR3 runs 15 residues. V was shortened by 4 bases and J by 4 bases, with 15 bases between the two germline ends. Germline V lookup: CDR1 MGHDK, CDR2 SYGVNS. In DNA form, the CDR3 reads TGTGCCAGCAGTGTAGGGTATTCGGGCGCAGATACGCAGTATTTT. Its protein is CASSVGYSGADTQYF. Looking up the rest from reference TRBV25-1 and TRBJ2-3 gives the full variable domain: EADIYQTPRYLVIGTGKKITLECSQTMGHDKMYWYQQDPGMELHLIHYSYGVNSTEKGDLSSESTVSRIRTEHFPLTLESARPSHTSQYLCASSVGYSGADTQYFGPGTRLTVL.

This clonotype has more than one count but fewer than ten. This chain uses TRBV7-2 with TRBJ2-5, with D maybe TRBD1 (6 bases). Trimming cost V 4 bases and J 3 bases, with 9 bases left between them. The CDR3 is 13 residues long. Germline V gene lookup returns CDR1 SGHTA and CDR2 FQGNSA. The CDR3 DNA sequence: TGTGCCAGCAGCTCCTGGACAGAAGAGACCCAGTACTTC. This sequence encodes CASSSWTEETQYF.

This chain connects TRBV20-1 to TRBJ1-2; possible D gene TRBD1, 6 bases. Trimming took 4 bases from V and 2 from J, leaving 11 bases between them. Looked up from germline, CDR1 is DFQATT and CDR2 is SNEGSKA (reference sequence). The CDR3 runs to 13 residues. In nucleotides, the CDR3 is TGCAGTGCTATACAGGGAGGGAACTATGGCTACACCTTC. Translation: CSAIQGGNYGYTF.

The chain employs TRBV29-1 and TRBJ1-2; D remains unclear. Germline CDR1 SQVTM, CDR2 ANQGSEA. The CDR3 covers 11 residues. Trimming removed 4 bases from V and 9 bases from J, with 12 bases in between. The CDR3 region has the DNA TGCAGCGTTGTGGAACTCGGGAGCTACACCTTC. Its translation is CSVVELGSYTF.

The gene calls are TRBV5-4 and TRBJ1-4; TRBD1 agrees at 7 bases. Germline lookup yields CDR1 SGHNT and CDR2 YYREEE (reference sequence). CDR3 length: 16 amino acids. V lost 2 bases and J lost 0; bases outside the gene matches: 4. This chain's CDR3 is CASSLRGRATNEKLFF. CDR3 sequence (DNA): TGTGCCAGCAGCTTAAGGGGGCGGGCAACTAATGAAAAACTGTTTTTT.

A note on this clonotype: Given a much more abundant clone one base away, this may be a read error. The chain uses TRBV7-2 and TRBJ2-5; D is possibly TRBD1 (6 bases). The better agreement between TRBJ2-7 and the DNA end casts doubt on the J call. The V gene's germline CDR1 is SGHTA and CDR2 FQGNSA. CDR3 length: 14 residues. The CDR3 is CASSARQASYEQYF. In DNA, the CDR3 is TGTGCCAGCAGCGCCCGACAGGCTAGCTACGAGCAGTACTTC.

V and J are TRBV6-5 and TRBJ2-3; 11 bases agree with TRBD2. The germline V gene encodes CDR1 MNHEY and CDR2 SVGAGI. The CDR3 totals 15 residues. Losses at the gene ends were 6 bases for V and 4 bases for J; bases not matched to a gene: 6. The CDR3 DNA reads TGTGCCAGCAGGCTACTAGCGGGAGAGCCAGATACGCAGTATTTT. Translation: CASRLLAGEPDTQYF.

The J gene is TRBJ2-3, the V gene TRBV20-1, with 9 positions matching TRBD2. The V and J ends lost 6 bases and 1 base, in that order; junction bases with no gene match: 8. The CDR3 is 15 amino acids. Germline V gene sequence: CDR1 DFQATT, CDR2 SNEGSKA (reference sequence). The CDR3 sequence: CSANTRLAGTDTQYF. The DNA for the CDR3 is TGCAGTGCCAACACGAGACTAGCGGGCACAGATACGCAGTATTTT.

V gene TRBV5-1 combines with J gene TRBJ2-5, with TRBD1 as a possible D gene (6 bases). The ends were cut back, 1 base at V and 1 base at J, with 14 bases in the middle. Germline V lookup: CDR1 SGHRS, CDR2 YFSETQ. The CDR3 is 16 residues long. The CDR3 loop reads CASSLLSPRGQETQYF. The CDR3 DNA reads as TGCGCCAGCAGCTTGTTATCTCCCAGGGGCCAAGAGACCCAGTACTTC.

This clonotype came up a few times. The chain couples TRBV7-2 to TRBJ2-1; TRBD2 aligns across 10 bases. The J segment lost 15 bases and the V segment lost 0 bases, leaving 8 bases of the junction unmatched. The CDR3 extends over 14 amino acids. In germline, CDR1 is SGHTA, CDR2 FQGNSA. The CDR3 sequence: CASSLAETSGQGFF. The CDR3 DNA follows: TGTGCCAGCAGCTTAGCTGAGACTAGCGGGCAAGGGTTCTTC.

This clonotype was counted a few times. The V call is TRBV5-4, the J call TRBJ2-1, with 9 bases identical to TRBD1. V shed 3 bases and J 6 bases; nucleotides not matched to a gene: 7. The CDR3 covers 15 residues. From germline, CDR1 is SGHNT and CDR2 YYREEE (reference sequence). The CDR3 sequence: CASSSGQGGANEQFF. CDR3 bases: TGTGCCAGCAGCTCGGGACAGGGAGGTGCCAATGAGCAGTTCTTC.

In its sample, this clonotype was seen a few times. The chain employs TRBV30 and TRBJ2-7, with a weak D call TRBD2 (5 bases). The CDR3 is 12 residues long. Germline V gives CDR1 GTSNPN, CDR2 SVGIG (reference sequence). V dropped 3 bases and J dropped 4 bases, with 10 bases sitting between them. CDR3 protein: CAWRDSGYEQYF. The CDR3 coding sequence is TGTGCCTGGAGGGATTCGGGGTACGAGCAGTACTTC.

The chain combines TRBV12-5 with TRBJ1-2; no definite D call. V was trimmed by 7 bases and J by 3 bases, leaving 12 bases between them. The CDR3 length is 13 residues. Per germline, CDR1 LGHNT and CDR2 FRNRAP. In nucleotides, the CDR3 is TGTGCTAGTGCCCCAAGCCCCTACTATGGCTACACCTTC. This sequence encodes CASAPSPYYGYTF.

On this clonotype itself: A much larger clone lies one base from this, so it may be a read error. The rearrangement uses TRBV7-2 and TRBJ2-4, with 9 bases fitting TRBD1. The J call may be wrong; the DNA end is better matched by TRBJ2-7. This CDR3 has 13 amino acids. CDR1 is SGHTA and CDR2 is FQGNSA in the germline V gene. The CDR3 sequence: CASSDRDRDEQYF. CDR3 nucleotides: TGTGCCAGCAGCGACCGGGACAGGGACGAGCAGTACTTC.

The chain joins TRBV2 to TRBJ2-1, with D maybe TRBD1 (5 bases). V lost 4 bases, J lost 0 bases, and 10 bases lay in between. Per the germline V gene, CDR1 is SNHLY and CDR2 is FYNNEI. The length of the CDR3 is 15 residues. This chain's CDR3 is CASSAGHSSYNEQFF. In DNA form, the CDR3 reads TGTGCCAGCAGTGCAGGACACAGCTCCTACAATGAGCAGTTCTTC.

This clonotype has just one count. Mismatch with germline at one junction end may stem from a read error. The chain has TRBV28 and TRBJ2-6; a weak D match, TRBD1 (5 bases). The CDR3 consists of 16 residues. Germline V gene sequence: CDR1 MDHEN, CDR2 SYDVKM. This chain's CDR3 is CASSKLRGPGANVLTF. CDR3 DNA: TGTGCCAGCAGTAAACTTAGGGGTCCTGGGGCCAACGTTCTGACTTTC.

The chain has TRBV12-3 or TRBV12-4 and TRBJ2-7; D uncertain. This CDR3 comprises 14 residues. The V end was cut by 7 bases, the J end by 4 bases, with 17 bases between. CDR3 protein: CASNPRGLLYEQYF. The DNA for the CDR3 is TGTGCCAGCAATCCACGAGGCCTTCTTTACGAGCAGTACTTC.

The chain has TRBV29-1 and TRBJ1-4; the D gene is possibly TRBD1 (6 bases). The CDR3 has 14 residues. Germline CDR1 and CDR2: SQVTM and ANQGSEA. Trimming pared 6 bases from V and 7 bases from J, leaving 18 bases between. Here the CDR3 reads CSVVEQGGGEKLFF. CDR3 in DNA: TGCAGCGTCGTAGAACAGGGAGGTGGTGAAAAACTGTTTTTT.

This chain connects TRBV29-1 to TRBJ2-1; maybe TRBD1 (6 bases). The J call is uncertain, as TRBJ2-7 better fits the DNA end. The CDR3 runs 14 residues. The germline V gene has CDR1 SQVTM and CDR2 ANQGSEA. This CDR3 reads CSVGQGSSYNEQYF. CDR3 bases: TGCAGCGTTGGCCAGGGGAGTTCCTACAATGAGCAGTACTTC.

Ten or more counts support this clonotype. CDR3 DNA: TGTGCCAGCAGCTTACTCGGGCCTGGATCGCGGGAGACCCAGTACTTC. This gives the protein CASSLLGPGSRETQYF. V gene TRBV7-2 combines with J gene TRBJ2-5; D is unclear. The germline V and J ends were trimmed by 2 bases and 5 bases, with 18 bases remaining between them. The CDR3 loop spans 16 amino acids. Germline-derived CDR1 and CDR2 are SGHTA and FQGNSA.

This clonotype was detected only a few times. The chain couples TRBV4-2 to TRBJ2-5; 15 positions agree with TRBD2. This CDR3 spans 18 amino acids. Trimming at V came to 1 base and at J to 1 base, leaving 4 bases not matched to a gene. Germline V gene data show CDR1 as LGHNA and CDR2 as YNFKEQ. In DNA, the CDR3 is TGTGCCAGCAGCCAAGGGACTAGCGGGAGGGCCCCCCAAGAGACCCAGTACTTC. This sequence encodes CASSQGTSGRAPQETQYF.

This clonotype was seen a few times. The CDR3 reads CASSPFGSGRPYNEQYF. In DNA, the CDR3 is TGTGCCAGCAGTCCTTTCGGTAGCGGGAGGCCGTACAATGAGCAGTACTTC. This chain links TRBV6-1 with TRBJ2-7, with 10 bases identical to TRBD2. Germline assignment: CDR1 MNHNS and CDR2 SASEGT. The V gene end was trimmed by 5 bases and the J gene end by 7 bases; junction bases not matched to a gene: 17. The CDR3 runs 17 residues.

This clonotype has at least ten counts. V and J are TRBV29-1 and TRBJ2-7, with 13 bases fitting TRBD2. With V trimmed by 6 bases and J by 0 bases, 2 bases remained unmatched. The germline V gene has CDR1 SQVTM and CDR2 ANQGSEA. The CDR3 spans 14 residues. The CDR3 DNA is TGCAGCGTGCGGACTAGCGGGAGCTCCTACGAGCAGTACTTC. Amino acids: CSVRTSGSSYEQYF.

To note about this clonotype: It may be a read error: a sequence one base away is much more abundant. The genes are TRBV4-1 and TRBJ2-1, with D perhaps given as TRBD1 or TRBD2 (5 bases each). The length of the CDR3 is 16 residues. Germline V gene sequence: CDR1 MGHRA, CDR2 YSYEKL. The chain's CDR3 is CASNQDIGGVYNEQFF. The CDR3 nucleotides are TGCGCCAGCAACCAAGATATTGGGGGTGTCTACAATGAGCAGTTCTTC.

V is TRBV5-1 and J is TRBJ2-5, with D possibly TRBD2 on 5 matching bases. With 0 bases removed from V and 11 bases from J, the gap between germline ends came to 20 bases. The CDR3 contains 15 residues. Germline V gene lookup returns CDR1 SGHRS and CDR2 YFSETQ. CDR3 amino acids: CASSLGVDSGLWQYF. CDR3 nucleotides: TGCGCCAGCAGCTTGGGGGTGGACTCAGGATTGTGGCAGTACTTC.